One and the same sample provided the 23 T cell receptor beta chains below, sequenced in a study of response to subunit inactivated influenza vaccine. Each CDR3 protein gets one entry after TCRdb re-called the RT-PCR reads with MiXCR. This sample has approximately 500,000 distinct CDR3 sequences, with 10% to 15% found just once. The material was PBMCs from blood, obtained roughly 45 days after vaccination. Receptors originate from a middle-aged man who received an inactivated influenza vaccine.

CDR3 DNA sequence: TGTGCCAGCAGCCAGTCGGGACAGGGAGGCGAGCAGTACTTC. Protein product: CASSQSGQGGEQYF. The chain has TRBV4-2 and TRBJ2-7, with 9 bases matching TRBD1. The V gene's germline CDR1 is LGHNA and CDR2 YNFKEQ. The CDR3 is 14 amino acids. Trimming removed 3 bases from V and 6 bases from J; junction bases left unmatched: 6.

This clonotype has more than one count but fewer than ten. The chain uses TRBV4-3 and TRBJ1-2; maybe TRBD1 (6 bases). This CDR3 has 14 amino acids. CDR1 LGHNA and CDR2 YSLEER come from the germline V gene. V gave up 1 base and J gave up 4 bases, with 10 bases separating them. The CDR3 bases are TGCGCCAGCAGCCAAGCTGGGGGCGGCTATGGCTACACCTTC. Its protein is CASSQAGGGYGYTF.

This clonotype was counted at least ten times. This chain links TRBV28 with TRBJ1-5, with TRBD1 matching over 9 bases. Germline trimming cut 3 bases from V and 4 bases from J; bases unmatched to any gene: 4. The CDR3 is 15 residues long. The germline CDR1 and CDR2 sequences are MDHEN and SYDVKM. The CDR3 protein is CASSLSGTGNQPQHF. The CDR3 DNA reads TGTGCCAGCAGTTTGTCCGGGACAGGGAATCAGCCCCAGCATTTT.

In regard to this clonotype: Possible read error: a much larger clone is one base away. The rearrangement joins TRBV20-1 to TRBJ1-2; D ambiguous. Per the germline V gene, CDR1 is DFQATT and CDR2 is SNEGSKA (reference sequence). The CDR3 spans 15 residues. The CDR3 nucleotides read TGCAGTGCTGGAGATTTTCTAAGGGAAGATAAGGGCTACACCTTC. Translation gives CSAGDFLREDKGYTF.

This clonotype was seen ten or more times. V usage is TRBV20-1 and J usage is TRBJ2-5; D remains ambiguous. The CDR3 totals 13 residues. From germline, CDR1 is DFQATT and CDR2 SNEGSKA (reference sequence). Trimming cost V 1 base and J 4 bases, with 10 bases left between them. The CDR3 coding sequence is TGCAGTGCTAGAGTTTCCGGCCCAGAGACCCAGTACTTC. Translated, it gives CSARVSGPETQYF.

J is TRBJ1-5 and V is TRBV19; 7 nucleotides align to TRBD1. The V and J ends lost 4 bases and 0 bases, in that order; junction bases with no gene match: 6. Germline assignment: CDR1 LNHDA and CDR2 SQIVND (reference sequence). This CDR3 has 16 residues. The CDR3 coding sequence is TGTGCCAGTAGTAGGACAGGAGATTATAGCAATCAGCCCCAGCATTTT. As protein: CASSRTGDYSNQPQHF.

This clonotype was observed a few times. The chain combines TRBV5-1 with TRBJ2-2, with 7 bases that match TRBD1. The CDR3 spans 15 residues. Germline CDR1 and CDR2: SGHRS and YFSETQ. V dropped 4 bases and J dropped 1; count of bases not matched to a gene: 4. The CDR3 DNA follows: TGCGCCAGCAGCGAGAGGACAGGGAACACCGGGGAGCTGTTTTTT. This codes for CASSERTGNTGELFF.

This clonotype appeared a few times. This chain links TRBV5-6 with TRBJ1-1, with 9 bases lining up with TRBD1. Germline V CDR1 and CDR2: SGHDT, YYEEEE. The trim removed 5 bases at V and 3 bases at J, leaving 5 bases unmatched. The CDR3 extends over 14 amino acids. The chain's CDR3 is CASRTTGGYTEAFF. The DNA of the CDR3 is TGTGCCAGCAGGACCACAGGGGGCTACACTGAAGCTTTCTTT.

The sample holds a few counts of this clonotype. The chain has TRBV5-6 and TRBJ2-1; D possibly uses TRBD1 or TRBD2 (5 bases each). With 3 bases removed from V and 7 bases from J, the gap between germline ends came to 14 bases. The CDR3 has 14 amino acids. CDR1 is SGHDT, CDR2 YYEEEE, per germline. The CDR3 protein is CASSSWDRENEQFF. In DNA form, the CDR3 reads TGTGCCAGCAGCTCCTGGGACCGAGAAAATGAGCAGTTCTTC.

This clonotype has at least ten counts. J is TRBJ1-1 and V is TRBV12-3 or TRBV12-4, with D possibly being TRBD1 (5 bases). This CDR3 is 13 amino acids long. With 3 bases removed from V and 5 bases from J, the gap between germline ends came to 10 bases. For the CDR3, the DNA is TGTGCCAGCAGTTTCACCGGGGGTACTGAAGCTTTCTTT. The encoded protein is CASSFTGGTEAFF.

The chain carries TRBV6-2 or TRBV6-3 and TRBJ1-2, with unresolved D. V gave up 2 bases and J gave up 10 bases, with 11 bases separating them. CDR3 length: 12 amino acids. Germline V gives CDR1 MNHEY, CDR2 SVGEGT. The chain's CDR3 is CASSYPYPFYTF. CDR3 nucleotide sequence: TGTGCCAGCAGTTACCCCTACCCGTTCTACACCTTC.

This clonotype has more than one count but fewer than ten. The V gene is TRBV6-2 or TRBV6-3, the J gene TRBJ1-6; unclear D gene. Germline-derived CDR1 and CDR2 are MNHEY and SVGEGT. V lost 4 bases, J lost 10 bases, and 20 bases lay in between. The CDR3 is made up of 16 amino acids. The DNA of the CDR3 is TGTGCCAGCAGTTTCGCGGACGGACGGCGGTTGTCACCCCTCCACTTT. Protein product: CASSFADGRRLSPLHF.

CDR3 DNA: TGTGCCACCAGAGCTAGCGGGGGACCAAGCACAGATACGCAGTATTTT. Its translation is CATRASGGPSTDTQYF. V usage is TRBV24-1 and J usage is TRBJ2-3; 10 nucleotides align to TRBD2. Germline V gene data show CDR1 as KGHDR and CDR2 as SFDVKD. CDR3 length equals 16 residues. V lost 7 bases, J lost 0 bases, and 6 bases stayed unmatched.

This clonotype came up a few times. The V gene is TRBV12-3 or TRBV12-4, the J gene TRBJ2-7; D ambiguous. This CDR3 is built from 13 residues. The V and J ends lost 3 bases and 3 bases respectively, with 9 bases between them. CDR3 region: CASSFAQNYEQYF. The CDR3 DNA sequence: TGTGCCAGCAGTTTCGCACAGAACTACGAGCAGTACTTC.

This clonotype appeared many times. This chain joins TRBV6-5 and TRBJ2-1; TRBD1 is a possible D gene (5 bases). Germline assignment: CDR1 MNHEY and CDR2 SVGAGI. V dropped 0 bases and J dropped 4 bases, with 7 bases sitting between them. The CDR3 length is 14 residues. CDR3 DNA: TGTGCCAGCAGTTACTCGACAGTTTACAATGAGCAGTTCTTC. It specifies CASSYSTVYNEQFF.

The chain employs TRBV9 and TRBJ2-5, with D possibly matching TRBD2 (5 bases). There are 15 residues in the CDR3. The germline V gene encodes CDR1 SGDLS and CDR2 YYNGEE. The V and J ends lost 0 bases and 3 bases respectively, with 12 bases between them. In DNA form, the CDR3 reads TGTGCCAGCAGCGTAGTGCCTACGGGGAAAGAGACCCAGTACTTC. Translating gives CASSVVPTGKETQYF.

The table lists this clonotype with many counts. The V and J genes are TRBV5-1 and TRBJ2-5, with 10 bases fitting TRBD1. The CDR3 has 15 residues. J was trimmed by 2 bases and V by 0 bases; bases with no gene match: 1. Germline CDR1 SGHRS, CDR2 YFSETQ. The CDR3 DNA reads as TGCGCCAGCAGCTTGGTGGGACAGGGGCAAGAGACCCAGTACTTC. Its protein is CASSLVGQGQETQYF.

This clonotype came up many times. The J gene is TRBJ1-3, the V gene TRBV11-2, with D possibly matching TRBD1 (5 bases). V was shortened by 1 base and J by 2 bases, with 12 bases between the two germline ends. This CDR3 has 16 amino acids. Germline V gene lookup returns CDR1 SGHAT and CDR2 FQNNGV. CDR3 amino acids: CASSLVGRAPGNTIYF. The CDR3 DNA is TGTGCCAGCAGCTTAGTGGGCAGGGCGCCTGGAAACACCATATATTTT.

This clonotype has only a few counts. The genes are TRBV4-1 and TRBJ2-1; TRBD2 aligns across 9 bases. The CDR3 covers 22 residues. The J segment lost 0 bases and the V segment lost 0 bases, leaving 18 bases of the junction unmatched. Germline values: CDR1 MGHRA, CDR2 YSYEKL. This CDR3 reads CASSQDYNFPSGGQSSYNEQFF. CDR3 coding DNA: TGCGCCAGCAGCCAAGATTATAATTTTCCCAGCGGGGGGCAAAGCTCCTACAATGAGCAGTTCTTC.

This clonotype has just a few counts. The chain recombines TRBV4-3 with TRBJ1-1; tentative D call: TRBD1 (5 bases). The CDR3 has 16 residues. Germline V gene sequence: CDR1 LGHNA, CDR2 YSLEER. Between the trimmed V and J ends, which lost 0 bases and 4 bases, there was a span of 15 bases. CDR3 amino acids: CASSQDSRAPLTEAFF. The CDR3 coding sequence is TGCGCCAGCAGCCAAGATTCCAGGGCCCCTCTCACTGAAGCTTTCTTT.

The CDR3 reads CASSLGGLATYF. The CDR3, as DNA: TGTGCCAGCAGCTTAGGGGGGCTAGCAACGTACTTC. The V and J genes are TRBV13 and TRBJ2-7; D could derive from TRBD1 or TRBD2 (5 bases each). Germline loops: CDR1 PRHDT, CDR2 FYEKMQ (reference sequence). The ends were cut back, 0 bases at V and 12 bases at J, with 12 bases in the middle. The CDR3 sequence is 12 residues long.

The chain has TRBV7-9 and TRBJ2-1, with 8 positions matching TRBD1. The germline gives CDR1 SEHNR, CDR2 FQNEAQ (reference sequence). The CDR3 has 13 residues. V shed 10 bases, J shed 3 bases, and the junction held 5 bases outside the gene matches. CDR3 sequence reads: CAIHGTGYNEQFF. The CDR3 region has the DNA TGTGCCATACACGGGACAGGCTACAATGAGCAGTTCTTC.

V and J are TRBV12-3 or TRBV12-4 and TRBJ2-3; TRBD2 agrees at 10 bases. The CDR3 totals 16 residues. J was trimmed by 2 bases and V by 2 bases; bases with no gene match: 4. The DNA of the CDR3 is TGTGCCAGCAGTTTAAGGACTAGCGGAAACACAGATACGCAGTATTTT. Translating gives CASSLRTSGNTDTQYF.